The 10 T cell receptor beta chains listed next were all sequenced from one sample in a study of T-cell memory formation after mild COVID-19. TCRdb re-analysed the 5' RACE reads in MiXCR, keeping a single row per CDR3 protein. This repertoire shows hundreds of thousands of distinct CDR3 sequences, around 15% found once; its top ten account for about 8.1%. The sequenced sample was PBMCs or a T cell subset sorted from them (not recorded which). The receptors were gathered from an adult woman who had mild COVID-19 (a few samples of this study predate the infection). Cell type and time point are not known.

This clonotype was observed a few times. The chain combines TRBV7-3 with TRBJ2-3, with a tentative D call TRBD1 (5 bases). In germline, CDR1 is SGHTA, CDR2 FQGTGA. This CDR3 contains 14 residues. V lost 2 bases, J lost 4 bases, and 10 bases lay in between. Here the CDR3 reads CASSLQGFPDTQYF. For the CDR3, the DNA is TGTGCCAGCAGCTTACAGGGTTTCCCAGATACGCAGTATTTT. Looking up the rest from reference TRBV7-3 and TRBJ2-3 gives the full variable domain: GAGVSQTPSNKVTEKGKYVELRCDPISGHTALYWYRQSLGQGPEFLIYFQGTGAADDSGLPNDRFFAVRPEGSVSTLKIQRTERGDSAVYLCASSLQGFPDTQYFGPGTRLTVL.

The genes are TRBV20-1 and TRBJ1-5, with D tentatively TRBD1 (6 bases). V lost 5 bases and J 2 bases, leaving 16 bases between the germline ends. Germline V gives CDR1 DFQATT, CDR2 SNEGSKA (reference sequence). The CDR3 spans 15 residues. CDR3 DNA sequence: TGCAGTGCTCCGCCGGGGGGCGCGGGCAATCAGCCCCAGCATTTT. It encodes CSAPPGGAGNQPQHF.

This clonotype showed up just a few times. The chain couples TRBV20-1 to TRBJ2-5; D gene ambiguous. The CDR3 sequence is 11 residues long. CDR1 is DFQATT and CDR2 is SNEGSKA in the germline V gene (reference sequence). V was pared by 5 bases and J by 10 bases, with 14 bases between. This CDR3 reads CSALTHPIQYF. In DNA form, the CDR3 reads TGCAGTGCTCTGACCCACCCCATCCAGTACTTC.

This clonotype was seen repeatedly, ten times or more. The DNA for the CDR3 is TGCGCCAGCAGCTACGGTGGATCGGCCACAGATACGCAGTATTTT. This translates into CASSYGGSATDTQYF. The V gene is TRBV5-1, the J gene TRBJ2-3; D is uncertain. Germline V gives CDR1 SGHRS, CDR2 YFSETQ. Trimming left V 3 bases short and J 2 bases short, with 13 bases between. The CDR3 is made up of 15 amino acids.

This clonotype occurred a few times. This rearrangement joins TRBV5-4 to TRBJ2-7; no firm D call. Trimming pared 3 bases from V and 3 bases from J, leaving 13 bases between. The CDR3 loop spans 14 amino acids. The germline V gene has CDR1 SGHNT and CDR2 YYREEE (reference sequence). The CDR3 protein is CASSSPGSDYEQYF. CDR3 DNA sequence: TGTGCCAGCAGCTCCCCCGGCTCAGACTACGAGCAGTACTTC.

This clonotype showed up just a few times. The V and J genes are TRBV29-1 and TRBJ2-1; the match to TRBD2 covers 7 bases. The germline V gene encodes CDR1 SQVTM and CDR2 ANQGSEA. The CDR3 length is 14 residues. The J segment lost 7 bases and the V segment lost 4 bases, leaving 10 bases of the junction unmatched. Here the CDR3 reads CSVVGGTEVNEQFF. DNA of the CDR3: TGCAGCGTTGTGGGGGGGACGGAGGTGAATGAGCAGTTCTTC.

In its sample, this clonotype was seen a few times. Written as DNA, the CDR3 is TGTGCCAGCAGCAGGAACCGGGACACAACCTACGAGCAGTACTTC. It codes for CASSRNRDTTYEQYF. The rearrangement joins TRBV7-8 to TRBJ2-7; TRBD1 might be the D (6 bases). Per the germline V gene, CDR1 is SGHVS and CDR2 is FQNEAQ. The CDR3 runs to 15 residues. V was cut by 5 bases and J by 2 bases, with 16 bases left in between.

The rearrangement uses TRBV25-1 and TRBJ2-7; a weak D match, TRBD1 (5 bases). Germline V CDR1 and CDR2: MGHDK, SYGVNS. This CDR3 has 14 residues. Between the trimmed V and J ends, which lost 2 bases and 4 bases, there was a span of 12 bases. The CDR3 bases are TGTGCCAGCAGTGAACTCCAGGGCAGGTACGAGCAGTACTTC. Translating it yields CASSELQGRYEQYF.

The chain is built from TRBV7-3 and TRBJ1-1; maybe TRBD1 (5 bases). CDR1 and CDR2 (germline): SGHTA, FQGTGA. Trimming took off 4 bases at V and 1 base at J, with 10 bases between the two ends. This CDR3 contains 14 residues. CDR3 DNA: TGTGCCAGCAGCTCCTCCGGGGCGAACACTGAAGCTTTCTTT. Residues: CASSSSGANTEAFF.

This clonotype was recorded a few times. The chain has TRBV12-3 or TRBV12-4 and TRBJ2-5; a possible D gene is TRBD2 (6 bases). There are 12 residues in the CDR3. The V and J ends lost 4 bases and 7 bases respectively, with 10 bases between them. The chain's CDR3 is CASSSDGGTQYF. In DNA form, the CDR3 reads TGTGCCAGCAGTTCTGACGGGGGGACCCAGTACTTC.